Listed here is a single T cell receptor beta chain. The sample belongs to a study of blood T cell repertoires in COVID-19. Germline V lookup: CDR1 KGHSH, CDR2 LQKENI. The CDR3 length is 16 residues. The V segment lost 4 bases and the J segment 2 bases; nucleotides outside the gene matches: 4. Method: immunoSEQ multiplex PCR; TCRdb's copy keeps in-frame clones and lacks some. Here the sample spans about 100,000 clones, 88% being singletons. The clonotype originates from a man in his forties or fifties with active or convalescent COVID-19. The rearrangement links TRBV18 to TRBJ2-3; TRBD2 agrees at 12 bases. The sample comprised peripheral blood. Here the CDR3 DNA reads TGTGCCAGCTCACTTCGGACTAGCGGGAACACAGATACGCAGTATTTT. Its translation is CASSLRTSGNTDTQYF. The whole variable domain, remainder taken from reference TRBV18 and TRBJ2-3, is NAGVMQNPRHLVRRRGQEARLRCSPMKGHSHVYWYRQLPEEGLKFMVYLQKENIIDESGMPKERFSAEFPKEGPSILRIQQVVRGDSAAYFCASSLRTSGNTDTQYFGPGTRLTVL.